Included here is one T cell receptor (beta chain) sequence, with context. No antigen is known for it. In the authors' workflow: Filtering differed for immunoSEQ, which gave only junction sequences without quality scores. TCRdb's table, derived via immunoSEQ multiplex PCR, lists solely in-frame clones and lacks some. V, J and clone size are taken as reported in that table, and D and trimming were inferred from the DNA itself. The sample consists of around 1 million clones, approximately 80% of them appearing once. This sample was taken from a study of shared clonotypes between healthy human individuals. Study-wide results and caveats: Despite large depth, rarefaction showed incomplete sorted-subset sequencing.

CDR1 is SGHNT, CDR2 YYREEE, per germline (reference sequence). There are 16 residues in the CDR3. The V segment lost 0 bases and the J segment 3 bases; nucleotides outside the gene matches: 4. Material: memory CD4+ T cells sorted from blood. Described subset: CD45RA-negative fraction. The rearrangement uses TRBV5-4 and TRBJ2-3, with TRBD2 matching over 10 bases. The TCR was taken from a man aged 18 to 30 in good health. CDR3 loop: CASSLASSGRTDTQYF. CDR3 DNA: TGTGCCAGCAGCTTGGCGTCTAGCGGGAGAACAGATACGCAGTATTTT.